This TCR beta chain was profiled in a study of blood T cells in healthy people across ages. The second PCR ran roughly 6 to 11 cycles with a sample-barcoded 5' primer and J-beta primers. TCRdb re-derived calls from the 5' RACE reads in MiXCR, one entry per CDR3 protein. The sample yields more than 650,000 distinct CDR3 sequences, about 24% seen once. This clonotype was observed a handful of times. The sequencing input was blood. The sequence was obtained from a man between 70 and 80 years old in good health.

The CDR3 DNA follows: TGCGCCAGCAGCTTGGTGTCAGGAAACTCCTACGAGCAGTACTTC. This sequence encodes CASSLVSGNSYEQYF. This chain joins TRBV5-1 and TRBJ2-7; D ambiguous. The V end lost 0 bases, the J end lost 0 bases, and 10 bases lay between the germline ends. The CDR3 length is 15 residues. Germline CDR1 reads SGHRS; CDR2 reads YFSETQ.